Described below is a single TCR beta chain sequence and its context. The data stem from a study of shared clonotypes between healthy human individuals. Every subset's genomic DNA went evenly onto several immunoSEQ plates. TCRdb keeps only in-frame clones here, not all; method: immunoSEQ multiplex PCR. The sample shows 450,000 to 500,000 clones, 70% to 85% of them seen only once. Trimming removed 3 bases from V and 5 bases from J, with 12 bases in between. The CDR3 spans 14 residues. CDR1 is SGHDT and CDR2 is YYEEEE in the germline V gene. The rearrangement joins TRBV5-6 to TRBJ1-5; D gene uncertain. Sequenced input: PBMCs. The TCR comes from a woman between 35 and 50 years old in good health. Some clones in this sample may be carry-over from other donors' samples. CDR3 DNA sequence: TGTGCCAGCAGCTCGTCCGGGTCATATCAGCCCCAGCATTTT. This encodes CASSSSGSYQPQHF.